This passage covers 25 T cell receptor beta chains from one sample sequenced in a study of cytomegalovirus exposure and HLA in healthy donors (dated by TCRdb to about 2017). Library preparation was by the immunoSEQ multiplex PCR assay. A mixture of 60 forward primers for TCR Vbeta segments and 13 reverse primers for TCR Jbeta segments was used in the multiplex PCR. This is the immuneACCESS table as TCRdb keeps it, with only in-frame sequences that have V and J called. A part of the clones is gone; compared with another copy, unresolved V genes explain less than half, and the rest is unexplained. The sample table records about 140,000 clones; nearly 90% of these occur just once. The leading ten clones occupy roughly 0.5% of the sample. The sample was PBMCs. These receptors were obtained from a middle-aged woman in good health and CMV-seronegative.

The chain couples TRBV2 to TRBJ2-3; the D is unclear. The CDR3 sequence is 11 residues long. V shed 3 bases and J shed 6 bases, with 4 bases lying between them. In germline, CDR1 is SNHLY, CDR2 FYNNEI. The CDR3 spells CASSERDTQYF. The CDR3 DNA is TGTGCCAGCAGTGAGAGGGATACGCAGTATTTT.

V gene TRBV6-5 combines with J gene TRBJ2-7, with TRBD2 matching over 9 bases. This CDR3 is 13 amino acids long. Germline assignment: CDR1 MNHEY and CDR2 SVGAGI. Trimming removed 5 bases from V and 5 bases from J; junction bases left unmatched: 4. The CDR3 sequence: CASSEGLAHEQYF. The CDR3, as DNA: TGTGCCAGCAGTGAGGGACTAGCTCACGAGCAGTACTTC.

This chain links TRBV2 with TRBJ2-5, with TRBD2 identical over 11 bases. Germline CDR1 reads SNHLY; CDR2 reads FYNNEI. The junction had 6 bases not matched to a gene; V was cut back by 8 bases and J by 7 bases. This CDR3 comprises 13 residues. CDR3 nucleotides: TGTGCCAGCTTCCCCCTAGCGGGAGGGACCCAGTACTTC. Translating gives CASFPLAGGTQYF.

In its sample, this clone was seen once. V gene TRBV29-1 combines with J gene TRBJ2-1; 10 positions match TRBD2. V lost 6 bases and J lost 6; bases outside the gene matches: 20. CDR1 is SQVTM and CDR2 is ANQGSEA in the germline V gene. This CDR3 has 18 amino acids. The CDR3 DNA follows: TGCAGCGTGGGGGGCGGAGCGGGAGGGCCTTGGCCAATCAATGAGCAGTTCTTC. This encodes CSVGGGAGGPWPINEQFF.

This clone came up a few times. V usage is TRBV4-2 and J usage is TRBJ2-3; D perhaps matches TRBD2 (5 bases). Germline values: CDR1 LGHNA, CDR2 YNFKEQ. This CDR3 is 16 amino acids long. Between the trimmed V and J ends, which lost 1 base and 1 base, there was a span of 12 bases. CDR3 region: CASSQGTPRGTDTQYF. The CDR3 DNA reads TGTGCCAGCAGCCAAGGGACTCCTAGGGGCACAGATACGCAGTATTTT.

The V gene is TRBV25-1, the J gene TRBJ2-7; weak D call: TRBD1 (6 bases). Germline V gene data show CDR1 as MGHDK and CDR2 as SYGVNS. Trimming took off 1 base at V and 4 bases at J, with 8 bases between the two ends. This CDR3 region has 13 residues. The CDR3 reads CASSELGQYEQYF. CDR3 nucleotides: TGTGCCAGCAGTGAATTGGGACAATACGAGCAGTACTTC.

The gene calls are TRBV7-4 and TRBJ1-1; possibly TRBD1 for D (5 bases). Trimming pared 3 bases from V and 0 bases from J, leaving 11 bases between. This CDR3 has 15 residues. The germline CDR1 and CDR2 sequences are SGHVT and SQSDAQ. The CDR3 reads CASSLGGPMNTEAFF. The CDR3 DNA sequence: TGTGCCAGCAGCTTGGGGGGACCGATGAACACTGAAGCTTTCTTT.

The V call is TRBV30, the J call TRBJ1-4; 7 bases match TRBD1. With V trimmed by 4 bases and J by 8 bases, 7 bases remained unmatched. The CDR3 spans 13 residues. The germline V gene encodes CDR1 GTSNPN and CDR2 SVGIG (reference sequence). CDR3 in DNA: TGTGCCTGGACCACAGGGGCGGACGAAAAACTGTTTTTT. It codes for CAWTTGADEKLFF.

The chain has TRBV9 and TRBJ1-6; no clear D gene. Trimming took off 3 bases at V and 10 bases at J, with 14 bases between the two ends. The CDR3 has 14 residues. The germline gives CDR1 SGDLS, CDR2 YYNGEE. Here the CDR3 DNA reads TGTGCCAGCAGCGAACGGGAGTCGGGATCACCCCTCCACTTT. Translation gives CASSERESGSPLHF.

The CDR3 sequence is CASSLTTGTEKLFF. The CDR3 DNA reads as TGCGCCAGCAGCTTGACGACAGGCACCGAAAAACTGTTTTTT. This chain links TRBV5-1 with TRBJ1-4; perhaps TRBD1 as D (6 bases). Germline-derived CDR1 and CDR2 are SGHRS and YFSETQ. V gave up 1 base and J gave up 8 bases, with 12 bases separating them. This CDR3 has 14 amino acids.

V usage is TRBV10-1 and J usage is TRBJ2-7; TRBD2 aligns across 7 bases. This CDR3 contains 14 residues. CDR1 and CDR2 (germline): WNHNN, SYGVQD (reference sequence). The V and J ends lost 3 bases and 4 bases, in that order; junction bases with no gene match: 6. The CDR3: CASSEGLGTYEQYF. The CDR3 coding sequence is TGCGCCAGCAGTGAAGGACTAGGGACTTACGAGCAGTACTTC.

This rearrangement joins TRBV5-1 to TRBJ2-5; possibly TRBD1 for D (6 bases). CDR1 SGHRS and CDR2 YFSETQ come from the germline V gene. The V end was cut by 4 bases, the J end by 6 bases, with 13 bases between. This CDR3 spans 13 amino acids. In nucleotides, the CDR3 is TGCGCCAGCAGCGGAACAGGGATGCAGACCCAGTACTTC. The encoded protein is CASSGTGMQTQYF.

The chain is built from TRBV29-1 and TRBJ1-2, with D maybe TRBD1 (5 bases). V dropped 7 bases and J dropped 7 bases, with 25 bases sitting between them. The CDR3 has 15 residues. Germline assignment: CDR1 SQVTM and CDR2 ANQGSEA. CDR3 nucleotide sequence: TGCAGCGGGGGGGGTGTTAGGAGGGAAAGAGGTGGCTACACCTTC. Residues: CSGGGVRRERGGYTF. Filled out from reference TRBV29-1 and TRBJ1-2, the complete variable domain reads SAVISQKPSRDICQRGTSLTIQCQVDSQVTMMFWYRQQPGQSLTLIATANQGSEATYESGFVIDKFPISRPNLTFSTLTVSNMSPEDSSIYLCSGGGVRRERGGYTFGSGTRLTVV.

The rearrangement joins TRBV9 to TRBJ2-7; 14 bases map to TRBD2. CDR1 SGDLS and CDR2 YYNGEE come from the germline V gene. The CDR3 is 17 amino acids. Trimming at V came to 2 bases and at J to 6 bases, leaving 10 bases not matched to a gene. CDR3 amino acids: CASSVGTSGSGLGEQYF. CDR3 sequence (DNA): TGTGCCAGCAGCGTTGGGACTAGCGGGAGTGGATTGGGCGAGCAGTACTTC.

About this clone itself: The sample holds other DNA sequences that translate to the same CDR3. The CDR3: CASSRDRNEKLFF. The CDR3 DNA follows: TGTGCCAGCAGCCGGGACAGAAATGAAAAACTGTTTTTT. The chain recombines TRBV5-4 with TRBJ1-4, with 7 nucleotides matching TRBD1. Germline V gene sequence: CDR1 SGHNT, CDR2 YYREEE (reference sequence). This CDR3 has 13 amino acids. Unmatched junction bases numbered 2, after V lost 4 bases and J lost 5 bases.

CDR3 DNA sequence: TGTGCCAGCAGCTCGGCCCCGGCGGGAGAGACCCAGTACTTC. The encoded protein is CASSSAPAGETQYF. The chain is built from TRBV7-2 and TRBJ2-5; a possible D gene is TRBD2 (5 bases). Germline CDR1 SGHTA, CDR2 FQGNSA. Trimming left V 4 bases short and J 4 bases short, with 13 bases between. CDR3 length: 14 amino acids.

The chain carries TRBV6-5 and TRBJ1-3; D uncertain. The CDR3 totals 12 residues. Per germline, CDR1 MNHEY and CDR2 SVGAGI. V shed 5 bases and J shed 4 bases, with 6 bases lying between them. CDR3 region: CASSAQGNTIYF. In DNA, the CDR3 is TGTGCCAGCAGTGCTCAGGGAAACACCATATATTTT.

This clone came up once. CDR3 bases: TGCGCCAGCGGGGCGACAGTCGGGGGGGGAAAACTGTTTTTT. The encoded protein is CASGATVGGGKLFF. The chain uses TRBV5-1 and TRBJ1-4, with D possibly being TRBD1 (5 bases). V dropped 7 bases and J dropped 10 bases, with 20 bases sitting between them. The CDR3 runs to 14 residues. In germline, CDR1 is SGHRS, CDR2 YFSETQ. The whole variable domain, remainder taken from reference TRBV5-1 and TRBJ1-4, is KAGVTQTPRYLIKTRGQQVTLSCSPISGHRSVSWYQQTPGQGLQFLFEYFSETQRNKGNFPGRFSGRQFSNSRSEMNVSTLELGDSALYLCASGATVGGGKLFFGSGTQLSVL.

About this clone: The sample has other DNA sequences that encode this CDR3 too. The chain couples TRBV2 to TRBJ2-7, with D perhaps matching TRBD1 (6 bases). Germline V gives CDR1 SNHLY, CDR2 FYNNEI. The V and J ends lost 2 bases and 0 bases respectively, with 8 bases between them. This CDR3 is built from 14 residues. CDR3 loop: CASSEQGSSYEQYF. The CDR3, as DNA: TGTGCCAGCAGTGAACAGGGGAGCTCCTACGAGCAGTACTTC.

This CDR3 reads CASSQARGQSYEQYF. The DNA of the CDR3 is TGTGCCAGCAGCCAAGCACGGGGACAGAGCTACGAGCAGTACTTC. The J gene is TRBJ2-7, the V gene TRBV14; TRBD1 agrees at 7 bases. The V gene end was trimmed by 1 base and the J gene end by 3 bases; junction bases not matched to a gene: 6. The CDR3 extends over 15 amino acids. Germline assignment: CDR1 SGHDN and CDR2 FVKESK. Full variable domain (missing parts from reference TRBV14 and TRBJ2-7): EAGVTQFPSHSVIEKGQTVTLRCDPISGHDNLYWYRRVMGKEIKFLLHFVKESKQDESGMPNNRFLAERTGGTYSTLKVQPAELEDSGVYFCASSQARGQSYEQYFGPGTRLTVT.

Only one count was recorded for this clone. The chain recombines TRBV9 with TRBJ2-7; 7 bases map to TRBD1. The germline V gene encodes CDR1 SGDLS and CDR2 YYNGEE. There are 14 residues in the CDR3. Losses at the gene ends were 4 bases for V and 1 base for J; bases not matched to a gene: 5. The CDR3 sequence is CASSNQGQSYEQYF. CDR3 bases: TGTGCCAGCAGCAACCAGGGACAGTCCTACGAGCAGTACTTC.

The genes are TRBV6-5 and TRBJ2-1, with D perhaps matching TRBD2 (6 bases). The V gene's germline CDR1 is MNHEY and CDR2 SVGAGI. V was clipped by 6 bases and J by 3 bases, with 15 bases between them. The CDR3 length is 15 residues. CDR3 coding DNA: TGTGCCAGCAGGAACCTAGCGAGTGACTACAATGAGCAGTTCTTC. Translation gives CASRNLASDYNEQFF.

The CDR3 DNA reads TGTGCCAGCAGCTACAGGGTATTTCAGCCCCAGCATTTT. It translates to CASSYRVFQPQHF. The J gene is TRBJ1-5, the V gene TRBV27; a weak D match, TRBD1 (6 bases). V lost 6 bases and J lost 6, with 12 bases in between. Germline V gene data show CDR1 as MNHEY and CDR2 as SMNVEV (reference sequence). CDR3 length: 13 residues.

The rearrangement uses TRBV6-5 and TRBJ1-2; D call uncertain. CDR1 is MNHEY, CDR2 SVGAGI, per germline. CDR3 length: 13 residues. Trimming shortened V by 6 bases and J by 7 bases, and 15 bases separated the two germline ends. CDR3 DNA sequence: TGTGCCAGCAGCCTCGGAGAGGATCGTGGCTACACCTTC. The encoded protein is CASSLGEDRGYTF.

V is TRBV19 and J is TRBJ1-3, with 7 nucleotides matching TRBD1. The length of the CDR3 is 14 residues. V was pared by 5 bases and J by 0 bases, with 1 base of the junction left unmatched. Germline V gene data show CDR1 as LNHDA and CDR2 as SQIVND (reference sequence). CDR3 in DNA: TGTGCCAGTAGTCCAGGGGGCTCTGGAAACACCATATATTTT. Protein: CASSPGGSGNTIYF.